This T cell receptor (beta chain) was recovered during a study of technical replicates of blood from a few donors. Sequenced by immunoSEQ multiplex PCR; TCRdb stores in-frame clones only, minus some. The table lists 74,000 or so clones, 85% to 95% of them singletons. Germline V CDR1 and CDR2: WNHNN, SYGVQD (reference sequence). Unmatched junction bases numbered 8, after V lost 2 bases and J lost 12 bases. The CDR3 spans 14 residues. Sequencing was carried out using T cells isolated from PBMCs. The TCR was taken from a human donor in good health. The chain couples TRBV10-1 to TRBJ2-7; 12 bases are a match to TRBD2. CDR3 bases: TGCGCCAGCAGTGAGATAGGACTAGCGGGAAGGGCGTACTTC. This codes for CASSEIGLAGRAYF.